A single sample is the source of the 10 T cell receptor beta chains below, sequenced in a study of blood T cell repertoires in COVID-19. Clones were read by immunoSEQ multiplex PCR, and TCRdb kept only the in-frame ones, dropping some. The sample shows about 74,000 clones, 88% of them seen only once. Sequenced material: peripheral blood. The receptors derive from a woman at least 80 years old with active or convalescent COVID-19.

The chain links TRBV4-3 to TRBJ1-1, with 9 bases identical to TRBD1. The CDR3 spans 15 residues. Germline V lookup: CDR1 LGHNA, CDR2 YSLEER. The ends lost 3 bases at V and 3 bases at J; junction bases unmatched: 5. DNA of the CDR3: TGCGCCAGCAGCCAGGGACAGGGCGGGTACACTGAAGCTTTCTTT. Its translation: CASSQGQGGYTEAFF.

The chain carries TRBV7-3 and TRBJ2-1; D might be TRBD2 (6 bases). The CDR3 sequence is 15 residues long. V was clipped by 5 bases and J by 8 bases, with 19 bases between them. Germline V CDR1 and CDR2: SGHTA, FQGTGA. The CDR3 DNA sequence: TGTGCCAGCAGCCAAGGAAGCGGGCGATGGGATGAGCAGTTCTTC. It codes for CASSQGSGRWDEQFF.

Only a few counts were recorded for this clone. The chain carries TRBV11-2 and TRBJ1-2; weak D call: TRBD1 (6 bases). Germline loops: CDR1 SGHAT, CDR2 FQNNGV. Trimming took off 3 bases at V and 9 bases at J, with 8 bases between the two ends. The CDR3 is made up of 11 amino acids. The CDR3 region is CASSFGQRYTF. The CDR3 DNA follows: TGTGCCAGCAGCTTCGGACAGCGCTACACCTTC.

The V gene is TRBV19, the J gene TRBJ1-4, with D possibly being TRBD1 (6 bases). This CDR3 has 16 residues. Deletions cut 1 base from V and 6 bases from J, with 15 bases between. Germline CDR1 and CDR2: LNHDA and SQIVND (reference sequence). In DNA, the CDR3 is TGTGCCAGTAGTATAGGGGGGACAAGACAACATGAAAAACTGTTTTTT. Its protein product is CASSIGGTRQHEKLFF.

The V call is TRBV19, the J call TRBJ2-7; 7 bases match TRBD2. CDR1 is LNHDA, CDR2 SQIVND, per germline (reference sequence). The CDR3 totals 14 residues. The junction had 11 bases not matched to a gene; V was cut back by 5 bases and J by 7 bases. This CDR3 is CASSPAGVLGEQYF. Here the CDR3 DNA reads TGTGCCAGTAGTCCCGCGGGAGTGTTGGGAGAGCAGTACTTC.

The chain employs TRBV20-1 and TRBJ2-5; TRBD1 agrees at 9 bases. Germline V gene sequence: CDR1 DFQATT, CDR2 SNEGSKA (reference sequence). V shed 3 bases, J shed 2 bases, and the junction held 7 bases outside the gene matches. The CDR3 is made up of 15 amino acids. The CDR3 is CSASSGTGLQETQYF. The DNA of the CDR3 is TGCAGTGCTAGTTCGGGGACAGGGTTGCAAGAGACCCAGTACTTC.

V and J are TRBV6-2 or TRBV6-3 and TRBJ1-4, with D possibly being TRBD1 (5 bases). Trimming cost V 6 bases and J 6 bases, with 8 bases left between them. CDR1 and CDR2 (germline): MNHEY, SVGEGT. The CDR3 extends over 12 amino acids. CDR3 in DNA: TGTGCCAGCAGCCCGACAGATGAAAAACTGTTTTTT. Translated: CASSPTDEKLFF.

This clone has only one observation. The chain links TRBV15 to TRBJ2-7; possible D gene TRBD2, 6 bases. This CDR3 comprises 17 residues. V lost 0 bases and J lost 1, with 16 bases in between. Germline-derived CDR1 and CDR2 are LNHNV and YYDKDF (reference sequence). CDR3 bases: TGTGCCACCAGCAGAGATAAGATCGGGAGTTGGTCCTACGAGCAGTACTTC. Protein product: CATSRDKIGSWSYEQYF.

The chain combines TRBV5-8 with TRBJ1-3; 7 bases match TRBD1. This CDR3 has 13 residues. Germline V gene sequence: CDR1 SGHTS, CDR2 YDEGEE. The ends lost 2 bases at V and 7 bases at J; junction bases unmatched: 3. The CDR3 protein is CASSLQGPNTIYF. The CDR3 DNA follows: TGTGCCAGCAGCTTACAGGGGCCCAACACCATATATTTT.

The chain carries TRBV11-2 and TRBJ2-2; TRBD2 agrees at 8 bases. The CDR3 has 17 residues. From germline, CDR1 is SGHAT and CDR2 FQNNGV. The junction had 10 bases not matched to a gene; V was cut back by 7 bases and J by 0 bases. The CDR3 nucleotides read TGTGCCAGCACCAAACGTGGCGGGGGGACGAACACCGGGGAGCTGTTTTTT. It is translated as CASTKRGGGTNTGELFF.